Shown below are 4 T cell receptor beta chains from a single sample sequenced in a study of blood T cell repertoires in COVID-19. Profiled with immunoSEQ multiplex PCR; TCRdb holds only in-frame clones, not every one. The table records approximately 200,000 clones, roughly 90% of them present only once. The specimen was PBMCs or T cells enriched from blood (not recorded which). These receptors all stem from a woman aged 30 to 39 who had recovered from COVID-19.

The chain joins TRBV7-9 to TRBJ1-6; no clear D gene. V shed 2 bases and J shed 0 bases, with 5 bases lying between them. Per germline, CDR1 SEHNR and CDR2 FQNEAQ (reference sequence). The CDR3 sequence is 15 residues long. In DNA form, the CDR3 reads TGTGCCAGCAGCTTAACCAGCTCCTATAATTCACCCCTCCACTTT. This sequence encodes CASSLTSSYNSPLHF.

The chain links TRBV7-9 to TRBJ1-2; possibly TRBD1 for D (6 bases). Germline-derived CDR1 and CDR2 are SEHNR and FQNEAQ (reference sequence). The CDR3 is made up of 15 amino acids. Trimming shortened V by 8 bases and J by 0 bases, and 16 bases separated the two germline ends. The CDR3 is CASGKQGIANYGYTF. Here the CDR3 DNA reads TGTGCCAGCGGTAAACAGGGTATAGCTAACTATGGCTACACCTTC.

The rearrangement uses TRBV10-3 and TRBJ1-2; the D gene is possibly TRBD1 (5 bases). Trimming left V 3 bases short and J 7 bases short, with 9 bases between. The CDR3 runs 12 residues. Germline V gives CDR1 ENHRY, CDR2 SYGVKD. CDR3 sequence reads: CAISETGRGYTF. The CDR3 coding sequence is TGTGCCATCAGTGAAACAGGTCGTGGCTACACCTTC.

The chain joins TRBV6-5 to TRBJ2-7, with D perhaps TRBD2 (6 bases). The germline V gene encodes CDR1 MNHEY and CDR2 SVGAGI. The V gene lost 6 bases and the J gene lost 6 bases, with 21 bases spanning the gap. The CDR3 runs to 15 residues. CDR3 nucleotides: TGTGCCAGCAGCCCCCGAGGCCCTGGAGGGATCGAGCAGTACTTC. Amino acid sequence: CASSPRGPGGIEQYF.